This T cell receptor beta chain was recorded in a study of cytomegalovirus exposure and HLA in healthy donors. Study observations and caveats: A later look showed TCR association rates differing by HLA locus, highest for DRB1 and lowest for HLA-C. Reported performance of the classifier showed diagnosis of cytomegalovirus status with high specificity and sensitivity. According to an earlier analysis, most TCR beta V segments yielded productive rearrangements about 87% or about 30% of the time.

PCR employed 60 Vbeta and 13 Jbeta primers. Only in-frame clones appear in the TCRdb table, and some are missing; sequencing was by immunoSEQ multiplex PCR. The profile shows around 120,000 clones, 75% of them singletons. Note on this clone: What it binds is unknown.

The sequencing input was PBMCs. The sequence came from a woman between 18 and 30 years old in good health and CMV-seronegative.

In DNA form, the CDR3 reads TGTGCCAGCGCTAATTCGGGGGGGGAGCAGTTCTTC. It specifies CASANSGGEQFF. The chain joins TRBV11-3 to TRBJ2-1; TRBD2 agrees at 8 bases. V lost 8 bases and J lost 10; bases outside the gene matches: 7. The CDR3 has 12 residues. CDR1 SGHNT and CDR2 YENEEA come from the germline V gene.